The 12 T cell receptor beta chains given below trace back to one sample, sequenced in a study of cytomegalovirus exposure and HLA in healthy donors. The PCR had 60 Vbeta and 13 Jbeta primers. Produced via immunoSEQ multiplex PCR; TCRdb's table is partial and in-frame only. Here the sample spans around 150,000 clones, about 80% being singletons. The sequenced sample consisted of PBMCs. Receptor source: a man in his forties or fifties in good health and CMV-seronegative.

The gene calls are TRBV30 and TRBJ1-5, with 10 nucleotides matching TRBD1. J was trimmed by 7 bases and V by 2 bases; bases with no gene match: 5. The CDR3 has 14 residues. From germline, CDR1 is GTSNPN and CDR2 SVGIG (reference sequence). The CDR3 coding sequence is TGTGCCTGGAGTCCGGGACAGGGGATACAGCCCCAGCATTTT. Its protein is CAWSPGQGIQPQHF.

CDR3 residues: CASSLRGLSNQPQHF. DNA of the CDR3: TGTGCCAGCAGCTTGAGGGGACTTAGCAATCAGCCCCAGCATTTT. This chain joins TRBV5-8 and TRBJ1-5; a possible D gene is TRBD1 (5 bases). The CDR3 covers 15 residues. In germline, CDR1 is SGHTS, CDR2 YDEGEE. V gave up 1 base and J gave up 0 bases, with 8 bases separating them.

The rearrangement links TRBV10-3 to TRBJ1-4; 12 bases agree with TRBD1. J gave up 2 bases and V 3 bases, and 4 bases lay outside the gene matches. Per germline, CDR1 ENHRY and CDR2 SYGVKD. The CDR3 loop spans 17 amino acids. In DNA, the CDR3 is TGTGCCATCAGTGACCGGGACAGGGGGCTGACTAATGAAAAACTGTTTTTT. Its protein is CAISDRDRGLTNEKLFF.

The chain combines TRBV4-1 with TRBJ2-1; 11 bases map to TRBD2. The CDR3 extends over 18 amino acids. CDR1 is MGHRA and CDR2 is YSYEKL in the germline V gene. Trimming at V came to 4 bases and at J to 6 bases, leaving 14 bases not matched to a gene. DNA of the CDR3: TGCGCCAGCAGCCCTTCCCTGACTAGCGGGGCCTACCTCAATGAGCAGTTCTTC. Translation gives CASSPSLTSGAYLNEQFF.

For the CDR3, the DNA is TGTGCCAGCAGCCCGAGCGGGGGGGCCAGCACAGATACGCAGTATTTT. As protein: CASSPSGGASTDTQYF. V is TRBV21-1 and J is TRBJ2-3; TRBD2, the table's D call, lacks a check against the DNA. TRBV21-1 is assigned pseudogene status. This CDR3 is built from 16 residues.

This chain joins TRBV6-5 and TRBJ1-3; D ambiguous. Germline V gene data show CDR1 as MNHEY and CDR2 as SVGAGI. Trimming left V 6 bases short and J 0 bases short, with 12 bases between. This CDR3 is built from 15 residues. The CDR3 region has the DNA TGTGCCAGCAGAACCCCACAGAGCTCTGGAAACACCATATATTTT. Its translation: CASRTPQSSGNTIYF.

This clone was recorded a few times. The chain couples TRBV6-1 to TRBJ1-1; 7 positions match TRBD1. Trimming cost V 0 bases and J 5 bases; bases outside gene matches: 9. Germline V gene lookup returns CDR1 MNHNS and CDR2 SASEGT. The CDR3 runs 16 residues. The CDR3 reads CASSEAKGRGRTEAFF. CDR3 DNA sequence: TGTGCCAGCAGTGAAGCGAAGGGCAGGGGGAGGACTGAAGCTTTCTTT.

J is TRBJ2-5 and V is TRBV6-5; 7 bases are shared with TRBD1. Germline assignment: CDR1 MNHEY and CDR2 SVGAGI. This CDR3 has 15 residues. The trim removed 0 bases at V and 2 bases at J, leaving 3 bases unmatched. The DNA of the CDR3 is TGTGCCAGCAGTTACTCAAGGACAGGACAAGAGACCCAGTACTTC. Translated, it gives CASSYSRTGQETQYF.

This clone occurred a few times. The chain links TRBV28 to TRBJ1-2; 9 bases are shared with TRBD1. The CDR3 loop spans 17 amino acids. The germline gives CDR1 MDHEN, CDR2 SYDVKM. The V gene end was trimmed by 5 bases and the J gene end by 6 bases; junction bases not matched to a gene: 16. The CDR3 DNA follows: TGTGCCAGCAGTAATAACCTTGAACAGGGGGCGGTGCATGGCTACACCTTC. This sequence encodes CASSNNLEQGAVHGYTF.

The chain combines TRBV11-2 with TRBJ2-7, with D possibly TRBD1 on 6 matching bases. Germline V lookup: CDR1 SGHAT, CDR2 FQNNGV. Trimming pared 1 base from V and 1 base from J, leaving 11 bases between. CDR3 length: 15 residues. CDR3 protein: CASSLVTGLSYEQYF. In DNA form, the CDR3 reads TGTGCCAGCAGCTTAGTTACAGGGCTTTCCTACGAGCAGTACTTC.

The V gene is TRBV5-8, the J gene TRBJ2-5, with D possibly matching TRBD2 (6 bases). V lost 0 bases to trimming and J lost 5 bases, with 17 bases between them. Germline V gene lookup returns CDR1 SGHTS and CDR2 YDEGEE. CDR3 size: 16 residues. The CDR3 DNA reads TGTGCCAGCAGCTTGGTTTTCGCACGGGGGAGGGAGACCCAGTACTTC. The encoded protein is CASSLVFARGRETQYF.

This clone was observed a handful of times. The V call is TRBV5-4, the J call TRBJ1-2, with 8 bases identical to TRBD1. Trimming cost V 4 bases and J 8 bases; bases outside gene matches: 13. This CDR3 region has 15 residues. Per germline, CDR1 SGHNT and CDR2 YYREEE (reference sequence). The CDR3 bases are TGTGCCAGCAGCCACCCTGGGCAGGGGGCGATCGGCTACACCTTC. Its protein is CASSHPGQGAIGYTF.